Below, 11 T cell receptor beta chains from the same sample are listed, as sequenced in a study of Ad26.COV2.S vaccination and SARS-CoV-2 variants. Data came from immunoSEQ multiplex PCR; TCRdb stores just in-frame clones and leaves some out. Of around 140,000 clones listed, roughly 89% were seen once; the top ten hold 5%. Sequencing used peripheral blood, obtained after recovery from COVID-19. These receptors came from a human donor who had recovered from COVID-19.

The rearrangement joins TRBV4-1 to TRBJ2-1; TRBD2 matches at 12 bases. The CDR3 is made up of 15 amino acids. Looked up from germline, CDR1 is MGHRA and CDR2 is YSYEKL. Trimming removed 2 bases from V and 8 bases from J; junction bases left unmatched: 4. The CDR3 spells CASSQLAGGPHEQFF. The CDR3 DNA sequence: TGCGCCAGCAGCCAACTAGCGGGGGGGCCCCATGAGCAGTTCTTC.

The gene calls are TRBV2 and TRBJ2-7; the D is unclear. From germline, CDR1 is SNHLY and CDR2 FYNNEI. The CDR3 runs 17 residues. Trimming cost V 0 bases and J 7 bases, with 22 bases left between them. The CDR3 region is CASSEAIEHSLGFEQYF. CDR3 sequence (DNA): TGTGCCAGCAGTGAAGCGATAGAGCATTCTTTAGGATTTGAGCAGTACTTC.

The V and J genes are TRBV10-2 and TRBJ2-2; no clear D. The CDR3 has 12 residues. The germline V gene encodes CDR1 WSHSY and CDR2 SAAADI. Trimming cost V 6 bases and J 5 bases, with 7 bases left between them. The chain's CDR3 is CASRTGTGELFF. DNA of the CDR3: TGCGCCAGCAGGACCGGGACCGGGGAGCTGTTTTTT.

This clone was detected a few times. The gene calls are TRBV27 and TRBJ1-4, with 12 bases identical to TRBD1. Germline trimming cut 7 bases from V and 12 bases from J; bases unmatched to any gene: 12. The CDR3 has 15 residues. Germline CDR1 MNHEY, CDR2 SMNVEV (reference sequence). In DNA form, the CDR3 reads TGTGCCAGCACCCCGCGTGGGACAGGGGGCCGGGAACTGTTTTTT. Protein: CASTPRGTGGRELFF. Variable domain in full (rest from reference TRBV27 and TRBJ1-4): EAQVTQNPRYLITVTGKKLTVTCSQNMNHEYMSWYRQDPGLGLRQIYYSMNVEVTDKGDVPEGYKVSRKEKRNFPLILESPSPNQTSLYFCASTPRGTGGRELFFGSGTQLSVL.

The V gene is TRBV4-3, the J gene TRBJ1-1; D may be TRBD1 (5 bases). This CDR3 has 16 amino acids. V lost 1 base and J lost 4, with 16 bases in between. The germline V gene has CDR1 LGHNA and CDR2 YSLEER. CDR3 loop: CASSQALAGRSTEAFF. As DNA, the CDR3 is TGCGCCAGCAGCCAAGCCTTGGCAGGGAGGAGCACTGAAGCTTTCTTT.

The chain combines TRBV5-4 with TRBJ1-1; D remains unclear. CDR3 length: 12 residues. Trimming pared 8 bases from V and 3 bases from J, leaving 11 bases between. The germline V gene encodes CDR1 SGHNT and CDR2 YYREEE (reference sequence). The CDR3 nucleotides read TGTGCCAGTAAAAGCATGGACACTGAAGCTTTCTTT. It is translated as CASKSMDTEAFF.

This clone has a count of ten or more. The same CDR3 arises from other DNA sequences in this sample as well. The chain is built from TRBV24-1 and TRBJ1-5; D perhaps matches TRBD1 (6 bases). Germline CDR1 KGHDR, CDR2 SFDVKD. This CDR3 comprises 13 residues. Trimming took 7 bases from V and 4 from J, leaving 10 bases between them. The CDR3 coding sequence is TGTGCCACCAGCGACAGGCTAAATCAGCCCCAGCATTTT. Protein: CATSDRLNQPQHF.

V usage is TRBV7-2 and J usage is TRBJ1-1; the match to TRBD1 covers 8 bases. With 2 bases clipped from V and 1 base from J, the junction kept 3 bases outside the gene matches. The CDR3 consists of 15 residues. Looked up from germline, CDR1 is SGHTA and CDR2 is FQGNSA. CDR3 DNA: TGTGCCAGCAGCTTAAAAGACAGGGGGAACACTGAAGCTTTCTTT. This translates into CASSLKDRGNTEAFF.

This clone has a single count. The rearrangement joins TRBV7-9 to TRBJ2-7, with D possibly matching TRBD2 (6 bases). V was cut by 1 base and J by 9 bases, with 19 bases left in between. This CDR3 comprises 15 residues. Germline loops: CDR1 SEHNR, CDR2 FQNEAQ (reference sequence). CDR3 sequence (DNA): TGTGCCAGCAGCTTAGTCGAGGTCGGAGGGGAGTGGCAGTACTTC. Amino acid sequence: CASSLVEVGGEWQYF. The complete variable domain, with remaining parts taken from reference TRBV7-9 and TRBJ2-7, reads DTGVSQNPRHKITKRGQNVTFRCDPISEHNRLYWYRQTLGQGPEFLTYFQNEAQLEKSRLLSDRFSAERPKGSFSTLEIQRTEQGDSAMYLCASSLVEVGGEWQYFGPGTRLTVT.

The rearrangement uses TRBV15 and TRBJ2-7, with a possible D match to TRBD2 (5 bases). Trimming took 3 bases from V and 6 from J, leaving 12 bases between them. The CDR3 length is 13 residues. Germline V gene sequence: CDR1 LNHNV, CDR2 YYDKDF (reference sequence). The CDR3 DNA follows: TGTGCCACCAGCAGCACTAATAGCGCCGAGCAGTACTTC. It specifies CATSSTNSAEQYF.

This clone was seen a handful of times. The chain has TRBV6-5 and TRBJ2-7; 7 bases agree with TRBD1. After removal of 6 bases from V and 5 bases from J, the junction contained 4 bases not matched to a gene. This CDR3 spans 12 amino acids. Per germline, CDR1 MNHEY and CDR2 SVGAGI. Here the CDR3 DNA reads TGTGCCAGCAGCTTCGACAGGGACGAGCAGTACTTC. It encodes CASSFDRDEQYF.